These T cell receptor beta chains were read from a single sample in a study of cytomegalovirus exposure and HLA in healthy donors. TCRdb's copy holds only in-frame clones and misses some; the assay was immunoSEQ multiplex PCR. The sample yields under 200,000 clones, 84% seen once. Sequences were obtained from PBMCs. Receptors were obtained from a boy younger than 10 in good health and CMV-seronegative. CDR3s include the opening cysteine and the closing phenylalanine or tryptophan. A D gene is named only where the DNA matches it firmly. The size field is filled for only some rows; it gives once, few, many or a size class.

-,TRBJ2-3,TRBV6-1,-,CASSEVAGTDTQYF,TGTGCCAGCAGTGAAGTCGCAGGTACAGATACGCAGTATTTT
-,TRBJ2-2,TRBV11-2,-,CASSRQTNTGELFF,TGTGCCAGCAGCCGACAGACGAACACCGGGGAGCTGTTTTTT
TRBD1,TRBJ1-1,TRBV5-1,few,CASSLLAGGNTEAFF,TGCGCCAGCAGCTTGTTGGCAGGGGGGAACACTGAAGCTTTCTTT
TRBD2,TRBJ2-1,TRBV27,-,CASSLVGLAATYNEQFF,TGTGCCAGCAGTCTAGTAGGACTAGCGGCAACCTACAATGAGCAGTTCTTC
TRBD1,TRBJ2-7,TRBV7-6,-,CASSDRGPRGEQYF,TGTGCCAGCAGCGACAGGGGGCCCAGGGGCGAGCAGTACTTC
TRBD2,TRBJ2-5,TRBV7-9,-,CASSSLAGVAETQYF,TGTGCCAGCAGCTCCCTAGCGGGAGTTGCAGAGACCCAGTACTTC
TRBD1,TRBJ1-2,TRBV29-1,-,CSVGGDRGDYGYTF,TGCAGCGTTGGTGGGGACAGGGGAGACTATGGCTACACCTTC
TRBD2,TRBJ2-1,TRBV11-3,once,CASSPGGRNEQFF,TGTGCCAGCAGCCCCGGGGGGAGGAATGAGCAGTTCTTC
-,TRBJ2-7,TRBV4-1,-,CASSQGALLIPEQYF,TGCGCCAGCAGCCAGGGGGCCCTTTTGATACCCGAGCAGTACTTC
-,TRBJ2-5,TRBV4-1,-,CASSRNNRAKGETQYF,TGCGCCAGCAGCCGTAACAACAGGGCGAAGGGAGAGACCCAGTACTTC
-,TRBJ1-4,TRBV27,few,CASSPSRILSEKLFF,TGTGCCAGCAGTCCGTCGAGGATACTAAGTGAAAAACTGTTTTTT
-,TRBJ2-1,TRBV5-4,-,CASSLESYNEQFF,TGTGCCAGCAGCTTGGAGAGCTACAATGAGCAGTTCTTC
TRBD1,TRBJ2-3,TRBV5-1,-,CASSPQTGSTDTQYF,TGCGCCAGCAGCCCCCAGACAGGGAGCACAGATACGCAGTATTTT
TRBD1,TRBJ1-2,TRBV5-4,-,CASSLGVTGGGGYTF,TGTGCCAGCAGCTTGGGGGTGACAGGGGGCGGAGGCTACACCTTC
TRBD1,TRBJ2-1,TRBV29-1,once,CSLGTGGDNEQFF,TGCAGCTTGGGGACAGGGGGGGACAATGAGCAGTTCTTC
TRBD1,TRBJ1-2,TRBV4-1,-,CASSQDFGTGQSTGF,TGCGCCAGCAGCCAAGATTTCGGGACAGGGCAGTCGACCGGATTC
-,TRBJ2-7,TRBV5-4,-,CASSFRRIQGSSYEQYF,TGTGCCAGCAGCTTCCGCCGGATCCAGGGGTCATCCTACGAGCAGTACTTC
TRBD2,TRBJ2-5,TRBV11-3,once,CASSSGLGRGTQETQYF,TGTGCCAGCAGCTCGGGACTAGGACGGGGGACGCAAGAGACCCAGTACTTC